Each of the 24 T cell receptor beta chains below was sequenced from the same sample in a study of blood T cell repertoires in COVID-19. Some clones are missing from TCRdb's copy, which holds only in-frame ones; the method was immunoSEQ multiplex PCR. This table has 140,000 to 150,000 clones, 75% to 90% appearing once. Sequencing was done on a sample of peripheral blood. The receptors were sampled from a human donor in a cohort sampled during active COVID-19.

The CDR3 here is CASSLALGAGQPQHF. CDR3 nucleotide sequence: TGTGCCAGCAGCTTAGCCCTGGGGGCCGGGCAGCCCCAGCATTTT. V gene TRBV7-2 combines with J gene TRBJ1-5; D perhaps matches TRBD1 (6 bases). The CDR3 is made up of 15 amino acids. V lost 0 bases, J lost 7 bases, and 13 bases lay in between. Germline V CDR1 and CDR2: SGHTA, FQGNSA. The full variable domain, its missing parts supplied by reference TRBV7-2 and TRBJ1-5, is GAGVSQSPSNKVTEKGKDVELRCDPISGHTALYWYRQSLGQGLEFLIYFQGNSAPDKSGLPSDRFSAERTGGSVSTLTIQRTQQEDSAVYLCASSLALGAGQPQHFGDGTRLSIL.

The gene calls are TRBV6-2 or TRBV6-3 and TRBJ2-1; D not resolved. Trimming removed 4 bases from V and 7 bases from J, with 5 bases in between. Looked up from germline, CDR1 is MNHEY and CDR2 is SVGEGT. CDR3 size: 11 residues. The CDR3 coding sequence is TGTGCCAGCAGTTTTCTTAATGAGCAGTTCTTC. Encoded protein: CASSFLNEQFF.

The V call is TRBV2, the J call TRBJ1-1, with D unclear. The V end was cut by 7 bases, the J end by 6 bases, with 15 bases between. This CDR3 is built from 13 residues. Germline CDR1 SNHLY, CDR2 FYNNEI. CDR3 coding DNA: TGTGCCAGCAACGGGGTCCCCGAGGCTGAAGCTTTCTTT. Its translation is CASNGVPEAEAFF.

The chain combines TRBV7-2 with TRBJ2-1, with TRBD1 identical over 7 bases. CDR1 is SGHTA, CDR2 FQGNSA, per germline. The ends lost 5 bases at V and 4 bases at J; junction bases unmatched: 5. The CDR3 has 14 residues. In DNA, the CDR3 is TGTGCCAGCAGCACCATGACAGGGTACAATGAGCAGTTCTTC. Protein product: CASSTMTGYNEQFF.

This clone was observed a handful of times. The chain combines TRBV5-4 with TRBJ1-2, with TRBD1 matching over 9 bases. The CDR3 extends over 17 amino acids. V shed 0 bases, J shed 7 bases, and the junction held 13 bases outside the gene matches. CDR1 and CDR2 from the germline V gene are SGHNT and YYREEE (reference sequence). CDR3 amino acids: CASSLGGSGTGFFGYTF. The CDR3 region has the DNA TGTGCCAGCAGCTTGGGCGGCTCCGGGACAGGGTTTTTTGGCTACACCTTC.

The gene calls are TRBV18 and TRBJ1-6, with 9 bases matching TRBD1. The CDR3 spans 16 residues. J lost 5 bases, V lost 2 bases, and 4 bases had no gene match. Per the germline V gene, CDR1 is KGHSH and CDR2 is LQKENI. In DNA form, the CDR3 reads TGTGCCAGCTCACCAGGGACAGGGCAGAATAATTCACCCCTCCACTTT. Residues: CASSPGTGQNNSPLHF.

The gene calls are TRBV10-3 and TRBJ2-7; maybe TRBD2 (6 bases). In germline, CDR1 is ENHRY, CDR2 SYGVKD. Trimming stripped 8 bases from V and 5 bases from J, with 16 bases between. The CDR3 contains 13 residues. CDR3 DNA: TGTGCCATCTGCCCGGGACTCTCTGACGAGCAGTACTTC. Protein product: CAICPGLSDEQYF.

The chain employs TRBV6-2 or TRBV6-3 and TRBJ2-3; D not certain. V lost 0 bases and J 6 bases, leaving 10 bases between the germline ends. The CDR3 has 14 residues. Germline CDR1 is MNHEY and CDR2 is SVGEGT. CDR3 region: CASSYSVVADTQYF. Written as DNA, the CDR3 is TGTGCCAGCAGTTACTCGGTGGTAGCTGATACGCAGTATTTT.

The chain uses TRBV27 and TRBJ2-4, with TRBD2 as a possible D gene (6 bases). CDR3 length equals 13 residues. The V end was cut by 0 bases, the J end by 8 bases, with 8 bases between. Germline-derived CDR1 and CDR2 are MNHEY and SMNVEV (reference sequence). In DNA, the CDR3 is TGTGCCAGCAGTTTATCCGGGAGAGACATTCAGTACTTC. Encoded protein: CASSLSGRDIQYF.

The chain links TRBV2 to TRBJ1-5; D is undetermined. Germline CDR1 and CDR2: SNHLY and FYNNEI. Between the trimmed V and J ends, which lost 7 bases and 3 bases, there was a span of 13 bases. The length of the CDR3 is 14 residues. This chain's CDR3 is CASKETQANQPQHF. Here the CDR3 DNA reads TGTGCCAGCAAAGAGACCCAGGCCAATCAGCCCCAGCATTTT.

The chain carries TRBV18 and TRBJ2-7; D gene unclear. The CDR3 is made up of 13 amino acids. Germline V gene lookup returns CDR1 KGHSH and CDR2 LQKENI. V lost 6 bases to trimming and J lost 6 bases, with 15 bases between them. The CDR3 sequence is CASSPGQVGEQYV. In DNA form, the CDR3 reads TGTGCCAGCTCCCCCGGTCAGGTGGGCGAGCAGTACGTC.

The chain couples TRBV11-1 to TRBJ2-3; 7 nucleotides align to TRBD2. CDR3 length equals 13 residues. Germline CDR1 reads SGHAT; CDR2 reads FQDESV (reference sequence). V trimming: 5 bases; J trimming: 9 bases; junction bases outside the gene matches: 8. CDR3 DNA: TGTGCCAGCAGCCTAGGAACCGGGGGGACGCAGTATTTT. It is translated as CASSLGTGGTQYF.

J is TRBJ1-1 and V is TRBV19; a possible D gene is TRBD1 (5 bases). The CDR3 length is 12 residues. Germline assignment: CDR1 LNHDA and CDR2 SQIVND (reference sequence). V lost 5 bases and J lost 8, with 12 bases in between. CDR3 nucleotide sequence: TGTGCCAGTAGTGTAGGGGCAGGGGAAGCTTTCTTT. Residues: CASSVGAGEAFF. Full variable domain (outside the CDR3, taken from reference TRBV19 and TRBJ1-1): DGGITQSPKYLFRKEGQNVTLSCEQNLNHDAMYWYRQDPGQGLRLIYYSQIVNDFQKGDIAEGYSVSREKKESFPLTVTSAQKNPTAFYLCASSVGAGEAFFGQGTRLTVV.

The chain carries TRBV24-1 and TRBJ1-1; 9 bases are shared with TRBD1. V lost 5 bases and J lost 3; bases outside the gene matches: 3. The germline V gene has CDR1 KGHDR and CDR2 SFDVKD. The CDR3 has 14 residues. CDR3 loop: CATSVRTGDTEAFF. The CDR3 nucleotides read TGTGCCACCAGTGTTAGGACAGGGGACACTGAAGCTTTCTTT.

This clone was detected only a few times. J is TRBJ1-2 and V is TRBV5-6; D not certain. Per germline, CDR1 SGHDT and CDR2 YYEEEE. V shed 4 bases and J shed 2 bases, with 12 bases lying between them. The CDR3 is made up of 14 amino acids. As DNA, the CDR3 is TGTGCCAGCAGCCTAAACCGGGAGAACTATGGCTACACCTTC. Translation: CASSLNRENYGYTF.

The rearrangement joins TRBV5-1 to TRBJ2-2, with 7 bases lining up with TRBD1. The germline V gene has CDR1 SGHRS and CDR2 YFSETQ. Losses at the gene ends were 6 bases for V and 3 bases for J; bases not matched to a gene: 8. This CDR3 is built from 15 residues. The DNA of the CDR3 is TGCGCCAGCACGTCACAGGGGCCGGACACCGGGGAGCTGTTTTTT. Translated: CASTSQGPDTGELFF.

Only one count was recorded for this clone. This rearrangement joins TRBV29-1 to TRBJ2-1, with 7 nucleotides matching TRBD1. The germline CDR1 and CDR2 sequences are SQVTM and ANQGSEA. CDR3 size: 13 residues. Germline trimming cut 8 bases from V and 3 bases from J; bases unmatched to any gene: 7. The CDR3 DNA is TGCAGCTTCGGGACAGAACTCTACAATGAGCAGTTCTTC. Residues: CSFGTELYNEQFF.

The chain carries TRBV6-5 and TRBJ1-6; 7 nucleotides align to TRBD1. Germline loops: CDR1 MNHEY, CDR2 SVGAGI. V dropped 6 bases and J dropped 7; count of bases not matched to a gene: 6. The CDR3 covers 14 residues. CDR3 in DNA: TGTGCCAGCAGCCGAGACAGGGAGAATTCACCCCTCCACTTT. Amino acid sequence: CASSRDRENSPLHF.

The chain links TRBV5-6 to TRBJ2-3, with TRBD2 matching 8 bases. CDR1 is SGHDT and CDR2 is YYEEEE in the germline V gene. The CDR3 is 16 amino acids. V shed 0 bases and J 7 bases; nucleotides not matched to a gene: 10. The CDR3 reads CASSLGGLAGKNTQYF. CDR3 coding DNA: TGTGCCAGCAGCTTGGGTGGGCTAGCGGGCAAGAATACGCAGTATTTT.

V and J are TRBV11-2 and TRBJ2-3; 10 nucleotides agree with TRBD1. The CDR3 extends over 14 amino acids. Trimming took 6 bases from V and 3 from J; bases not matched to a gene: 3. Germline CDR1 SGHAT, CDR2 FQNNGV. The CDR3 nucleotides are TGTGCCAGCAGGCGACAGGGGGCAACAGATACGCAGTATTTT. It yields the protein CASRRQGATDTQYF.

The J gene is TRBJ1-5, the V gene TRBV27, with no clear D. The CDR3 consists of 19 residues. Germline V gene data show CDR1 as MNHEY and CDR2 as SMNVEV (reference sequence). Trimming cost V 5 bases and J 2 bases, with 25 bases left between them. The CDR3: CASSARWEPRLGGNQPQHF. CDR3 nucleotides: TGTGCCAGCAGTGCACGATGGGAACCCAGACTCGGGGGCAATCAGCCCCAGCATTTT.

The chain couples TRBV6-6 to TRBJ1-2; D may be TRBD1 (5 bases). Looked up from germline, CDR1 is MNHNY and CDR2 is SVGAGI (reference sequence). This CDR3 contains 13 residues. The ends were cut back, 6 bases at V and 5 bases at J, with 13 bases in the middle. The CDR3 protein is CASSSREDYGYTF. CDR3 coding DNA: TGTGCCAGCAGCAGCAGGGAGGATTATGGCTACACCTTC.

The rearrangement joins TRBV4-2 to TRBJ2-5; D possibly corresponds to TRBD1 (6 bases). The germline CDR1 and CDR2 sequences are LGHNA and YNFKEQ. CDR3 length equals 14 residues. V was trimmed by 0 bases and J by 5 bases, leaving 10 bases between them. DNA of the CDR3: TGTGCCAGCAGCCAAGATCAGGGGTGGGAGACCCAGTACTTC. It yields the protein CASSQDQGWETQYF.

This sequence joins TRBV9 and TRBJ2-2; 12 bases match TRBD2. Germline trimming cut 4 bases from V and 2 bases from J; bases unmatched to any gene: 9. There are 18 residues in the CDR3. The germline V gene encodes CDR1 SGDLS and CDR2 YYNGEE. This chain's CDR3 is CASSRGTSGRLNTGELFF. CDR3 bases: TGTGCCAGCAGCCGAGGGACTAGCGGGCGACTAAACACCGGGGAGCTGTTTTTT. Full variable domain (rest looked up from reference TRBV9 and TRBJ2-2): DSGVTQTPKHLITATGQRVTLRCSPRSGDLSVYWYQQSLDQGLQFLIQYYNGEERAKGNILERFSAQQFPDLHSELNLSSLELGDSALYFCASSRGTSGRLNTGELFFGEGSRLTVL.